The sequence of this TCR beta chain was determined in a study of blood T cell repertoires in COVID-19. Background on the study: The United States, Italy and Spain supplied acute and convalescent COVID-19 samples.

Looked up from germline, CDR1 is SNHLY and CDR2 is FYNNEI. Trimming removed 1 base from V and 4 bases from J, with 4 bases in between. The CDR3 has 12 residues. Recruitment covered about two dozen US areas and drew participants whose ages spanned about 18 to 89 years. On this clone: The sample contains more than one DNA sequence encoding this CDR3.

Authors' methods: Amplifying reference gene primers gave estimates of nucleated cell counts. Sequenced by immunoSEQ multiplex PCR; TCRdb stores in-frame clones only, minus some. The V and J calls and clone size come from that table; D and trimming were worked out from the DNA. This table has 150,000 to 200,000 clones, roughly 82% appearing once. The sequenced material came from PBMCs or T cells enriched from blood (not recorded which). The rearrangement uses TRBV2 and TRBJ1-2, with D uncertain. The source is a man aged 50 or older who had recovered from COVID-19. The CDR3 spells CASSEVVYGYTF. In DNA form, the CDR3 reads TGTGCCAGCAGTGAAGTAGTCTATGGCTACACCTTC.